The TCR beta chain described here comes from a study of OX40 agonist ivuxolimab in advanced cancers. On cycle 4 day 1 and cycle 7 day 1, as well as at baseline, blood was sampled. The method was immunoSEQ multiplex PCR; TCRdb's version includes in-frame clones alone and lacks a portion of them. The sample holds about 64,000 clones; about 81% are singletons and the top ten take about 2.2%. The TCR sequence derives from an adult with an advanced solid tumor such as melanoma, head and neck, liver or kidney cancer. Sample: CD4+ or CD8+ T cells sorted from blood, taken in a trial of the OX40 agonist ivuxolimab.

The chain's CDR3 is CASSRTTGVLDEKLFF. DNA of the CDR3: TGTGCCAGCAGCCGAACGACAGGGGTCTTGGATGAAAAACTGTTTTTT. The chain combines TRBV14 with TRBJ1-4, with TRBD1 matching 8 bases. The J segment lost 6 bases and the V segment lost 4 bases, leaving 10 bases of the junction unmatched. The CDR3 covers 16 residues. CDR1 is SGHDN, CDR2 FVKESK, per germline.